The rows below give T cell receptor beta chains drawn from one sample of a study of shared clonotypes between healthy human individuals. The data were produced by immunoSEQ multiplex PCR, yet TCRdb's version contains in-frame clones alone and is incomplete. Of 2 million to 2.5 million clones in the sample, more than 85% were seen once. Sequencing was performed on naive CD8+ T cells from PBMCs. The receptors shown here come from a man between 18 and 29 years old in good health. Some clones in this sample may be carry-over from other donors' samples. Both conserved end residues are part of each CDR3. Fields, in order: CDR3 DNA, CDR3 protein, J gene, D gene, V gene, clone size. D genes are given only for firm matches. Clone size is shown for a subset of rows, as once, few, many or a class of expanded clone.

TGTGCCACCAGCCAAGTTTCAGGGGCGAGAGATACGCAGTATTTT CATSQVSGARDTQYF TRBJ2-3 . TRBV15 once
TGTGCCAGCAGCACGACAGGGGTCACCGGGGAGCTGTTTTTT CASSTTGVTGELFF TRBJ2-2 TRBD1 TRBV5-6 .
TGTGCCATCGTACAGGGACGATCATCCCATAGCAATCAGCCCCAGCATTTT CAIVQGRSSHSNQPQHF TRBJ1-5 . TRBV15 .
TGTGCCAGCAGCGTAGATCTGGCCTTGGTCGGCGAGCAGTACTTC CASSVDLALVGEQYF TRBJ2-7 . TRBV9 .
TGCGCCAGCAGCTTGTCCCCCCCTGGGTCCTACAATGAGCAGTTCTTC CASSLSPPGSYNEQFF TRBJ2-1 . TRBV5-1 .
TGTGCCAGCGTCACGGGGTCGAGCACAGATACGCAGTATTTT CASVTGSSTDTQYF TRBJ2-3 . TRBV7-9 .
TGCGCCAGCAGCTTTGGGAACGAGCAGTACTTC CASSFGNEQYF TRBJ2-7 . TRBV5-1 .
TGTGCCAGCAGTTTTGAGGCAACTAATGAAAAACTGTTTTTT CASSFEATNEKLFF TRBJ1-4 . TRBV28 .
TGTGCCAGCAGCTCCCCAGGACAGGGCATCTTC CASSSPGQGIF TRBJ2-1 TRBD1 TRBV11-2 .
TGCGCCAGCAGCTTGGAACAGCTGTACAATGAGCAGTTCTTC CASSLEQLYNEQFF TRBJ2-1 . TRBV5-1 .
TGTGCCAGCAGTTTGAGGGGGACAGGGTTCTACGAGCAGTACTTC CASSLRGTGFYEQYF TRBJ2-7 TRBD1 TRBV27 .
TGTGCCAGCAGCCCGTTCCTAGGCGCACCTAGCACAGATACGCAGTATTTT CASSPFLGAPSTDTQYF TRBJ2-3 . TRBV7-2 .
TGTGCCAGCAGCGTAGCGGGGGCAGGGCCGCCCGGGGAGACCCAGTACTTC CASSVAGAGPPGETQYF TRBJ2-5 . TRBV9 .
TGCGCCAGCAGCCCGATCTTGACCGAGCTGAACACCGGGGAGCTGTTTTTT CASSPILTELNTGELFF TRBJ2-2 . TRBV4-3 .
TGTGCCAGCAGCCCTGGTTCGACGGGAGGTCTCTACGAGCAGTACTTC CASSPGSTGGLYEQYF TRBJ2-7 TRBD2 TRBV7-9 .
TGTGCCAGCAGCGTTTCCTCAGGACAGCCCCAGCATTTT CASSVSSGQPQHF TRBJ1-5 . TRBV9 .
TGCGCCAGCAGCTTAAGAGGGACTAGCGGGAGGGATTACGAGCAGTACTTC CASSLRGTSGRDYEQYF TRBJ2-7 TRBD2 TRBV5-1 .
TGTGCCAGCAGTCCGCAGGGTTTTAGTCTCTCCTTTGGCTACACCTTC CASSPQGFSLSFGYTF TRBJ1-2 . TRBV27 .
TGTGCCACCAGCGGATTCCCATTCACTGAAGCTTTCTTT CATSGFPFTEAFF TRBJ1-1 . TRBV15 .
TGTGCCAGCAGCTTCCGGGACAGAAAGTTCTTC CASSFRDRKFF TRBJ2-1 TRBD1 TRBV14 .
TGTGCCAGTAGTCCAACCCGACAGGCCTTTAATCAGCCCCAGCATTTT CASSPTRQAFNQPQHF TRBJ1-5 . TRBV19 few
TGTGCCAGTAGTATAGATGCGGGAGATCAGCCCCAGCATTTT CASSIDAGDQPQHF TRBJ1-5 . TRBV19 few
TGTGCCAGCAGCGAGTCTAGTGACCAAACCTACGAGCAGTACTTC CASSESSDQTYEQYF TRBJ2-7 . TRBV9 .
TGTGCCAGCAGCTTGTCTGATGGTGAGCAGTTCTTC CASSLSDGEQFF TRBJ2-1 . TRBV5-6 .
TGTGCCAGCAGTTTGACCCTAAAAGAGACCCAGTACTTC CASSLTLKETQYF TRBJ2-5 . TRBV27 once
TGTGCCAGCAGTCTGCCGGGGGGCGGAAGCTCCTACGAGCAGTACTTC CASSLPGGGSSYEQYF TRBJ2-7 . TRBV27 .
TGTGCCATCAATGAGCAGTTCTTC CAINEQFF TRBJ2-1 . TRBV19 .
TGTGCCAGTAGTATAGCGGCCAGATGGGACTACCCCTACGAGCAGTACTTC CASSIAARWDYPYEQYF TRBJ2-7 TRBD2 TRBV19 .
TGTGCCAGCAGTTACAGGTCCGGAGAGCAGTACTTC CASSYRSGEQYF TRBJ2-7 . TRBV6-5 .
TGTGCCAGCAGTGACACTAGCGGAATCACAGATACGCAGTATTTT CASSDTSGITDTQYF TRBJ2-3 TRBD2 TRBV6-4 .
TGCGCCAGCAGCCAAGCCTCTCGCGCCGAGACGTCCTACGAGCAGTACTTC CASSQASRAETSYEQYF TRBJ2-7 . TRBV4-3 .
TGTGCCAGCAGCTTAGATTCTCCGGTTGACTGGGAGATGGATGGCTACACCTTC CASSLDSPVDWEMDGYTF TRBJ1-2 . TRBV7-2 .
TGTGCCACCAGCAGAGGTCAGGACAGGGCCTCCTATGGCTACACCTTC CATSRGQDRASYGYTF TRBJ1-2 TRBD1 TRBV15 .
TGTGCCAGCAGTGCTAGCGGGGGATACAATGAGCAGTTCTTC CASSASGGYNEQFF TRBJ2-1 TRBD2 TRBV2 .
TGTGCCAGCAGCCCCCCAAAACGGGAGCACCACGAGCAGTACTTC CASSPPKREHHEQYF TRBJ2-7 . TRBV11-2 few
TGTGCCATCAGTGATGCCCCCCCCAGCGGGAGCGATACGCAGTATTTT CAISDAPPSGSDTQYF TRBJ2-3 TRBD2 TRBV10-3 .
TGCGCCAGCAGTAATCGTGCTAGCGGCTCCTACGAGCAGTACTTC CASSNRASGSYEQYF TRBJ2-7 TRBD2 TRBV4-1 .
TGCGCCAGCAGCTTCGGTTTCTTT CASSFGFF TRBJ1-1 . TRBV5-1 few
TGTGCCAGCAGCCGCGGGACTAGCGGGTACGAGCAGTACTTC CASSRGTSGYEQYF TRBJ2-7 TRBD2 TRBV27 .
TGTGCCACCGCGGGACTAGCGGGACCCTACAATGAGCAGTTCTTC CATAGLAGPYNEQFF TRBJ2-1 TRBD2 TRBV10-3 .
TGCGCCAGCAGCTGGCGTTACGGCACCGGGGAGCTGTTTTTT CASSWRYGTGELFF TRBJ2-2 . TRBV5-1 .
TGTGCCAGCAGCTTAGAGGACCTCTCCTACAATGAGCAGTTCTTC CASSLEDLSYNEQFF TRBJ2-1 . TRBV7-9 .
TGCGCCAGCAGCCAAGGGTCGGGACAGTTGAATGAGCAGTTCTTC CASSQGSGQLNEQFF TRBJ2-1 TRBD1 TRBV4-3 once
TGTGCCAGCAGCTTGGGATCTTACATCGGGGAGGGGTATGGCTACACCTTC CASSLGSYIGEGYGYTF TRBJ1-2 . TRBV5-4 .
TGTGCCAGCAGCCCCAGGACTAGCGGGAACACCGGGGAGCTGTTTTTT CASSPRTSGNTGELFF TRBJ2-2 TRBD2 TRBV7-9 few